Reported below is one T cell receptor (beta chain). Based on its abundance in the sample, this clone is medium-sized (0.01 to 0.1%). Its binding antigen is unknown. Per-base quality was not reported, and no clone a single base away is much larger than it. TCR beta CDR3 regions were sequenced from DNA using the immunoSEQ Assay. The original methods were these. To compute T cell density, TCR beta template counts were normalized to usable DNA, which was estimated by amplifying housekeeping genes. The preseqR package was used to estimate richness by extrapolating to 400,000 templates for PBMC samples and to 120,000 templates for tissue samples. Clonality was defined by subtracting Pielou's evenness from one. Tissue-enriched TCRs were identified by differential abundance testing using productive amino-acid clonotypes, minimum total count 5 and alpha 0.1. The Jaccard Index and the Morisita Overlap Index were used to measure how much the repertoires overlapped between compartments. GLIPH grouped TCR beta CDR3s together with public tetramer-defined viral CDR3s, and a viral motif had to include at least three viral sequences and also show V-gene enrichment. The table was pulled from immuneACCESS by TCRdb, which kept in-frame rearrangements only. Such tables lose some clones; where checked, under half of the loss comes from unresolved V genes, and the rest has no known cause. Clone size and V and J calls were adopted from that table, with D and trimming inferred from the DNA. This sample has over a thousand clones in its table, and approximately 23% of those were observed once. Under 25% of the sample goes to the ten largest clones.

Trimming takes 5 bases from V and 0 bases from J, and the germline ends sit 11 bases apart. Via the germline V gene, CDR1 is SGHNT and CDR2 YENEEA. The CDR3 sequence holds 15 residues, the cysteine and phenylalanine included. Only the CDR3 DNA stays, 45 bases, in frame from base 1. The source of the sample is a study of T cells in localized non-small cell lung cancer (dated by TCRdb to 2020 to 2022). For the study in its entirety: Comparing tumors with uninvolved tumor-adjacent lungs, the study looked at the T cell repertoires of roughly 250 patients with early-stage NSCLC. The cohort was made up of fewer than 250 treatment-naive NSCLC patients whose localized lung tumors had been resected. NSCLC patients had a mean age of roughly 66 years, and around 130 were male and 107 female.

At diagnosis, tumor, uninvolved tumor-adjacent lung and peripheral blood were collected and then preserved as a mix of FFPE and fresh-frozen material. The investigation overall reported the following: Uninvolved tumor-adjacent lung showed the highest T cell clonality, higher than tumor, which suggests more focused antigenic responses in the uninvolved tumor-adjacent lung. Higher T cell density in blood was associated with longer overall survival, whereas higher clonality in adjacent lung was associated with shorter survival. Because the study design was exploratory, TCR variables were selected using unadjusted p-values without false-discovery rate correction. A median of 57 of the top 100 tumor clones turned up in the paired uninvolved adjacent lung, and approximately 30 of those clones also ranked among the top 100 of that same adjacent lung. Because multi-region tumor sequencing was not performed, intratumor heterogeneity could not be ruled out.

This clonotype was sampled from an older female donor with stage II squamous cell lung carcinoma. The sequence joins TRBV11-3 to TRBJ1-3, with TRBD1 tentatively as D gene (6 bases match). The material sequenced was lung tumor tissue, taken before any cancer treatment. In nucleotide form, the sequence is TGTGCCAGCAGCACGGACAGAAGCTCTGGAAACACCATATATTTT. Its translation is CASSTDRSSGNTIYF.